This TCR beta chain was obtained from a study of blood T cell repertoires in COVID-19 (dated by TCRdb to between 2020 and 2021). Context from the whole study: Collaborator samples came from the United States, Italy and Spain and covered acute and convalescent phases of COVID-19. The material from the prospective study consisted of cDNA or gDNA derived from T cells, B-cell-depleted T cells, or PBMCs. Subjects who had been exposed to COVID-19, were actively infected with it, or had recovered from it provided the deeply sampled blood TCRbeta repertoires that made up the dataset. A freely available public database, intended as a resource for researchers studying the immune response to SARS-CoV-2, is where the repertoires were released. The samples were drawn from the first 160 participants of the ongoing ImmuneRACE study and from 1,254 subjects provided by 6 global collaborators. Nearly every sample came with metadata listing a de-identified subject ID, COVID-19 status, age in years and sex. Where available, HLA class I and class II types were taken from metadata supplied by the sample provider and were not determined by assay-based typing.

TCRbeta CDR3 regions were amplified from genomic DNA using the immunoSEQ Assay, a bias-controlled multiplex PCR. The published analysis was carried out like this. Nucleated cell counts per sample were estimated from amplification of reference gene primers within the assay. To quantify the absolute abundance of each unique TCRbeta CDR3 rearrangement, sequence reads were collapsed and filtered. For each sample, productive Simpson clonality was calculated as the square root of Simpson's diversity index across productive rearrangements. Imported from immuneACCESS, the table was reduced by TCRdb to in-frame sequences with V and J called. These copies leave out some clones; in studies compared against another copy, an unresolved V gene accounts for under half, and the cause of the remainder is not known. Clone size and V and J calls were adopted from that table, with D and trimming inferred from the DNA. Counted in this sample were about 97,000 clones; around 84% of them appeared once. The leading ten clones occupy about 1.8% of the sample.

The CDR3 spans 16 residues, from the cysteine through the phenylalanine. The retained sequence is limited to the CDR3, 48 bases, with the frame set at the first base. The collaborating institutions used their own protocols to collect whole blood in K2EDTA tubes. For TCRbeta analysis, collaborators shipped samples in one of three forms: frozen whole blood, isolated PBMCs, or DNA extracted from either of those sample types. The research as a whole found: The amount of clinical and demographic metadata varied by source and participant and was provided uncurated.

Comment on this clone: Its antigen remains unidentified. It has no much larger one-base neighbor in the sample; base qualities were not kept.

The TCR comes from a woman aged 70-85 years with active or convalescent COVID-19. Here the chain combines TRBV21-1 and TRBJ1-1. TRBV21-1 has pseudogene status. Sequencing input: peripheral blood. The DNA sequence is as follows: TGTGCCAGCAGCAAAACGAGCAGGAGGTTGAACACTGAAGCTTTCTTT. The encoded protein is CASSKTSRRLNTEAFF.